This T cell receptor (beta chain) was recorded in a study of T cell responses to AZD1222 COVID-19 vaccine. In the study overall: Second doses at about 4 or about 12 weeks were pooled.

Study observations and caveats: Most donors were white British, females outnumbered males, and clonal diversity was possibly underestimated.

Turning to this clone: No antigen is known for it.

Sequencing used immunoSEQ multiplex PCR; TCRdb keeps in-frame clones, though not all of them. The sample has around 160,000 clones, approximately 88% seen once. V was clipped by 4 bases and J by 4 bases, with 14 bases between them. Germline CDR1 reads SGDLS; CDR2 reads YYNGEE. This CDR3 region has 14 residues. Sequenced material: peripheral blood, taken on day 0 of AZD1222 vaccination. This TCR derives from an adult in good health. This chain uses TRBV9 with TRBJ1-2, with D uncertain. CDR3 in DNA: TGTGCCAGCAGCCCCCGCCGGGGTTCCTATGGCTACACCTTC. Translating gives CASSPRRGSYGYTF.